The clone carrying this TCR beta chain has a count of ten or more. Its antigen is still unknown. Germline V gene data show CDR1 as LGHNA and CDR2 as YSLEER. V was trimmed by 4 bases and J by 3 bases, leaving 10 bases between them. The CDR3 loop spans 13 amino acids. The data belong to a study of molecular identifiers for immune sequencing clone quantification. Using its own MiXCR run on the PCR reads, TCRdb lists one record per CDR3 protein. Of a few hundred thousand distinct CDR3 sequences listed, under 25% are singletons. Findings and limits, study-wide: Over 99% of effector molecules, yet under 1% of naive-cell molecules, were held by clones above 20 RNA copies.

The TCR sequence derives from a human donor in good health. Some libraries in this study had Jurkat cell RNA spiked in. The sequencing input was naive CD8+ T cells from blood, with Jurkat cell RNA spiked in. Subset meaning: FACS-sorted CD8+CD4-CCR7+CD45RA+ naive T cells. The chain links TRBV4-3 to TRBJ2-7; weak D call: TRBD2 (5 bases). The CDR3, as DNA: TGCGCCAGCAGCCCTTCTGAGGGCTACGAGCAGTACTTC. Protein product: CASSPSEGYEQYF.